This T cell receptor beta chain was captured by sequencing in a study of beta chain features in type 1 diabetes. General study points: In all four CD4+ subsets, TCRB CDR3 length was significantly, moderately reduced in type 1 diabetes.

Expressed TCRB transcripts were sequenced because the entire RNA isolate underwent reverse transcription. TCRdb's table, derived via immunoSEQ multiplex PCR, lists solely in-frame clones and lacks some. The repertoire consists of tens of thousands of clones, with about 48% occurring once and the leading ten covering about 0.7%. As for this clone: Its antigen is still unknown.

Germline trimming cut 3 bases from V and 3 bases from J; bases unmatched to any gene: 4. Germline CDR1 is SGHKS and CDR2 is YYEKEE (reference sequence). The CDR3 is 14 residues long. The sample consisted of central memory CD4+ T cells from blood. J is TRBJ2-3 and V is TRBV5-5, with 7 bases that match TRBD1. This receptor was obtained from a man in his thirties or forties with type 1 diabetes. The CDR3 spells CASSSGTATDTQYF. CDR3 DNA: TGTGCCAGCAGCTCCGGGACAGCGACAGATACGCAGTATTTT.